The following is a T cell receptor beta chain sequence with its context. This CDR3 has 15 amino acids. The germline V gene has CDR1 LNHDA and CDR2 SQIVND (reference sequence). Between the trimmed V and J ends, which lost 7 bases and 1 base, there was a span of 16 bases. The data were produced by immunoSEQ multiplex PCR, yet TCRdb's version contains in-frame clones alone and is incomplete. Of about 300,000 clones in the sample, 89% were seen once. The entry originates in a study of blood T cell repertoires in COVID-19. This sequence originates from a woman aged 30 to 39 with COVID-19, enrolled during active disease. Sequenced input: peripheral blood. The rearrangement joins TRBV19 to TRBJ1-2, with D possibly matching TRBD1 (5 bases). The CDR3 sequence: CASTRQGKSNYGYTF. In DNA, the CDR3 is TGTGCCAGTACTCGTCAGGGAAAAAGTAACTATGGCTACACCTTC.